This T cell receptor (beta chain) was obtained from a study of T cells in Graves' hyperthyroidism and ophthalmopathy. Whole-study findings and limits: The blood repertoire included most of the expanded thyroid clonotypes above 0.001. In the analysis, a 13 V-J model separated ophthalmopathy from stable hyperthyroidism.

RNA transcripts gave rise to amplified TCR beta CDR3 regions. TCR CDR3 regions were first amplified by RT-PCR with HTBI primers. One entry per CDR3 protein results from TCRdb running MiXCR on the multiplex PCR reads. Of approximately 530,000 distinct CDR3 sequences listed, nearly 20% are singletons. This clonotype appeared once. Its antigen is undetermined. It was around 11 ml of fresh peripheral blood that supplied the PBMCs. This receptor was obtained from a man aged 35 to 55 with Graves' ophthalmopathy. Sequencing input: blood.

CDR3 sequence reads: CACSSGQGFVSGSQPQHF. The CDR3 DNA reads as TGTGCCTGTTCCTCTGGACAGGGGTTCGTCAGTGGCAGTCAGCCCCAGCATTTT. V is TRBV30 and J is TRBJ1-5, with TRBD1 identical over 9 bases. V shed 6 bases and J 6 bases; nucleotides not matched to a gene: 21. The CDR3 covers 18 residues. Germline CDR1 and CDR2: GTSNPN and SVGIG (reference sequence).